These T cell receptor beta chains were read from a single sample in a study of blood T cell repertoires in COVID-19. Clones were read by immunoSEQ multiplex PCR, and TCRdb kept only the in-frame ones, dropping some. The top ten clones hold about 18% of a sample with about 120,000 clones, 75% to 90% of them seen once. The sample was peripheral blood. These receptors came from a human donor with acute or convalescent COVID-19. The donor label of this sample is uncertain. CDR3s include the opening cysteine and the closing phenylalanine or tryptophan. The D gene is left open where the match is weak. Clone size is not always given. Where it is, it says once, few, many or a class for expanded clones.

>NA|TRBV28|TRBJ2-7|NA
TGTGCCAGCAGTTTCAGACTAAATGGGGAGCAGTACTTC
CASSFRLNGEQYF
>NA|TRBV6-5|TRBJ2-2|few
TGTGCCAGCGGAGGATTCCCGAACACCGGGGAGCTGTTTTTT
CASGGFPNTGELFF
>TRBD1|TRBV19|TRBJ1-5|once
TGTGCCAGTAGGTTTTCACAGGGGTTTGGCAATCAGCCCCAGCATTTT
CASRFSQGFGNQPQHF
>NA|TRBV7-2|TRBJ1-6|NA
TGTGCCAGCAGCTTAGACTATGACCAGGGCTATTCACCCCTCCACTTT
CASSLDYDQGYSPLHF
>TRBD1|TRBV5-1|TRBJ2-7|NA
TGCGCCAGCAGCTCGCAGGGGGTGGGCCCCTACGAGCAGTACTTC
CASSSQGVGPYEQYF
>NA|TRBV7-3|TRBJ2-2|NA
TGTGCCAGCAGCAAACTGATAGCCGGGGAGCTGTTTTTT
CASSKLIAGELFF
>NA|TRBV25-1|TRBJ1-2|NA
TGTGCCAGCAGTGAATCGAGGACTTCTGGCTACACCTTC
CASSESRTSGYTF
>NA|TRBV7-3|TRBJ2-3|NA
TGTGCCAGCAGCTCCCACACAGATACGCAGTATTTT
CASSSHTDTQYF
>TRBD2|TRBV5-1|TRBJ2-4|NA
TGCGCCAGCGGTGGCGGGGGGCGCGAAAACATTCAGTACTTC
CASGGGGRENIQYF
>NA|TRBV5-1|TRBJ2-3|NA
TGCGCCAGCAGCTTGGACAACACAGATACGCAGTATTTT
CASSLDNTDTQYF
>NA|TRBV13|TRBJ1-2|once
TGTGCCAGCAGCTTAGGAGCAGGAATCTATGGCTACACCTTC
CASSLGAGIYGYTF
>NA|TRBV19|TRBJ2-3|NA
TGTGCCAGTAGTATTCCAGGGGCAGATACGCAGTATTTT
CASSIPGADTQYF
>TRBD2|TRBV27|TRBJ2-4|NA
TGTGCCAGCAGGGGTAGCGGGGGTGGAGACATTCAGTACTTC
CASRGSGGGDIQYF
>TRBD1|TRBV5-1|TRBJ1-2|NA
TGCGCCAGCAGCCCAGGGACAGGGAGTGTATTGGCTAACTATGGCTACACCTTC
CASSPGTGSVLANYGYTF
>NA|TRBV9|TRBJ2-3|NA
TGTGCCAGCAGCGTAGGGAGGGAAGATACGCAGTATTTT
CASSVGREDTQYF
>TRBD1|TRBV18|TRBJ1-4|NA
TGTGCCAGCTCACAACCGGGACAGGGAGACGAAAAACTGTTTTTT
CASSQPGQGDEKLFF
>NA|TRBV5-1|TRBJ1-4|NA
TGCGCCAGCAGCACCCAAGGACAGCTTAATGAAAAACTGTTTTTT
CASSTQGQLNEKLFF
>TRBD2|TRBV19|TRBJ2-3|NA
TGTGCCAGCGATCCGGGACTAGCTACAGATACGCAGTATTTT
CASDPGLATDTQYF
>NA|TRBV7-3|TRBJ2-1|NA
TGTGCCAGCAGCTTAACGGGAGCTGCGGGCAATGAGCAGTTCTTC
CASSLTGAAGNEQFF
>NA|TRBV5-4|TRBJ2-1|NA
TGTGCCAGCAGCTTGGCGTCGGGGGGCGCTGAGCAGTTCTTC
CASSLASGGAEQFF
>NA|TRBV12-3/TRBV12-4|TRBJ2-1|NA
TGTGCCAGCAGGCTGTACACTGAGCAGTTCTTC
CASRLYTEQFF
>NA|TRBV2|TRBJ1-3|once
TGTGCCAGCAGTGAAGACCGAGGGAATGGAAACACCATATATTTT
CASSEDRGNGNTIYF
>TRBD1|TRBV29-1|TRBJ2-5|few
TGCAGCGTTGAGGCGACAGGGCCTTCCCAAGAGACCCAGTACTTC
CSVEATGPSQETQYF
>NA|TRBV24-1|TRBJ2-6|NA
TGTGCCACCAGTGAGAGGACTGGGGCCAACGTCCTGACTTTC
CATSERTGANVLTF
>NA|TRBV6-2/TRBV6-3|TRBJ1-2|NA
TGTGCCAGCAGTTACGTGGGGGCGAGCGATGGCTACACCTTC
CASSYVGASDGYTF
>TRBD2|TRBV6-2/TRBV6-3|TRBJ2-7|NA
TGTGCCAGCAGTTACGTTGGACTAGCAGCGGGGGGCGAGCAGTACTTC
CASSYVGLAAGGEQYF
>TRBD1|TRBV29-1|TRBJ1-1|NA
TGCAGCGTAGGACAGGGAGGGAACACTGAAGCTTTCTTT
CSVGQGGNTEAFF
>NA|TRBV11-2|TRBJ2-5|NA
TGTGCCAGCAGCTTAGATAGAGGGAGAGAGACCCAGTACTTC
CASSLDRGRETQYF
>TRBD2|TRBV11-2|TRBJ2-2|NA
TGTGCCAGCAGCAAGACTAGCGGGGTTACCGGGGAGCTGTTTTTT
CASSKTSGVTGELFF
>TRBD1|TRBV9|TRBJ2-3|NA
TGTGCCAGCAGCCTCTCCCCGGGCAGGGGGCCCGATACGCAGTATTTT
CASSLSPGRGPDTQYF
>NA|TRBV7-6|TRBJ2-1|NA
TGTGCCAGCAGCTTAACTCCAACCGGCTCCTACAATGAGCAGTTCTTC
CASSLTPTGSYNEQFF
>TRBD1|TRBV6-5|TRBJ2-1|NA
TGTGCCAGCAGACCCCGACAGGGGGCGTATGAGCAGTTCTTC
CASRPRQGAYEQFF
>TRBD1|TRBV28|TRBJ2-7|once
TGTGCCAGCAGTTTGTTGACAGGGGGCCCAGACCCCTACGAGCAGTACTTC
CASSLLTGGPDPYEQYF
>TRBD2|TRBV19|TRBJ2-7|NA
TGTGCCAGTAGTAGGGGCGGGAGCTCCTACGAGCAGTACTTC
CASSRGGSSYEQYF
>NA|TRBV7-2|TRBJ2-5|NA
TGTGCCAGCAGCTTTTCAGCGTACCAAGAGACCCAGTACTTC
CASSFSAYQETQYF
>TRBD2|TRBV27|TRBJ2-7|NA
TGTGCCAGCAGTTTAGTCGACGGGAGGGCGGGCGAGCAGTACTTC
CASSLVDGRAGEQYF
>NA|TRBV6-6|TRBJ2-7|NA
TGTGCCACCACCGCCCGCAGTGTCGAGCAGTACTTC
CATTARSVEQYF
>TRBD1|TRBV7-3|TRBJ1-2|NA
TGTGCCAGCAGCGCTACAGGGGCGTCGGGCTATGGCTACACCTTC
CASSATGASGYGYTF
>TRBD2|TRBV5-6|TRBJ2-1|once
TGTGCCAGCAGCCGGGAGGGTGAGCAGTTCTTC
CASSREGEQFF
>TRBD2|TRBV28|TRBJ2-5|NA
TGTGCCAGCAACCAAGGCGGGAGGAGCTGGGAGACCCAGTACTTC
CASNQGGRSWETQYF
>TRBD1|TRBV3-1/TRBV3-2|TRBJ1-1|NA
TGTGCCAGCAGCCTAGGACAGGGTTTTACTGAAGCTTTCTTT
CASSLGQGFTEAFF
>TRBD2|TRBV11-3|TRBJ2-1|NA
TGTGCCAGCAGCCCCGGGACTAGCGGGGGCAATGAGCAGTTCTTC
CASSPGTSGGNEQFF
>NA|TRBV10-3|TRBJ2-1|NA
TGTGCCATCAGTGGGGGAAGGGGTCGCAATGAGCAGTTCTTC
CAISGGRGRNEQFF
>TRBD2|TRBV13|TRBJ2-2|NA
TGTGCCAGCAGCCAACCCCCGAGGACTAGCGGGACTTGGAACACCGGGGAGCTGTTTTTT
CASSQPPRTSGTWNTGELFF
>NA|TRBV10-2|TRBJ1-2|NA
TGCGCCAGCAGCAGACAGCTCAACTATGGCTACACCTTC
CASSRQLNYGYTF
>TRBD2|TRBV6-2/TRBV6-3|TRBJ2-2|NA
TGTGCCAGCAGTTGGGAGGGTTTGGGCACCGGGGAGCTGTTTTTT
CASSWEGLGTGELFF
>TRBD2|TRBV10-3|TRBJ2-1|NA
TGTGCCATCAGTGAGGCGAAGCGGGGCTCCTACAATGAGCAGTTCTTC
CAISEAKRGSYNEQFF